A single sample is the source of the 20 T cell receptor beta chains below, sequenced in a study of T cell repertoires and HLA-DP antigens. After about 15 days, CD4+ cells were restimulated 20 to 30 h with the same allogeneic DPB1. Retrovirally transduced HeLa cells with HLA-DPA1/DPB1, HLA-DM, invariant chain and CD80 served as stimulators. Using immunoSEQ multiplex PCR, the repertoire was profiled, and TCRdb retains in-frame clones only, with some absent. Of some 1,300 clones detected, about 71% appear once; the ten largest clones hold around half. Sequencing used CD137- CD4+ T cells from cultured PBMCs. The receptors come from a man in his 60s in good health and CMV-seronegative.

V usage is TRBV11-1 and J usage is TRBJ1-1, with D uncertain. The V end was cut by 10 bases, the J end by 3 bases, with 12 bases between. CDR1 is SGHAT and CDR2 is FQDESV in the germline V gene (reference sequence). The CDR3 is 12 residues long. Written as DNA, the CDR3 is TGTGCCACCAAGAACATTTACACTGAAGCTTTCTTT. This sequence encodes CATKNIYTEAFF.

V gene TRBV13 combines with J gene TRBJ1-1, with 7 positions matching TRBD1. The CDR3 extends over 16 amino acids. V gave up 2 bases and J gave up 4 bases; unmatched junction bases: 10. CDR1 is PRHDT, CDR2 FYEKMQ, per germline (reference sequence). CDR3 amino acids: CASSLTGKGARTEAFF. The CDR3 coding sequence is TGTGCCAGCAGCTTAACGGGTAAGGGGGCGCGCACTGAAGCTTTCTTT.

This clone is large (0.1 to 1%) within its sample. The V call is TRBV2, the J call TRBJ1-5; 9 bases agree with TRBD1. After removal of 6 bases from V and 4 bases from J, the junction contained 4 bases not matched to a gene. The CDR3 has 14 amino acids. Germline V gives CDR1 SNHLY, CDR2 FYNNEI. The CDR3 loop reads CASRGTGRNQPQHF. CDR3 nucleotide sequence: TGTGCCAGCAGGGGGACAGGGCGTAATCAGCCCCAGCATTTT. The variable domain in full, with the rest retrieved from reference TRBV2 and TRBJ1-5, is EPEVTQTPSHQVTQMGQEVILRCVPISNHLYFYWYRQILGQKVEFLVSFYNNEISEKSEIFDDQFSVERPDGSNFTLKIRSTKLEDSAMYFCASRGTGRNQPQHFGDGTRLSIL.

The chain recombines TRBV28 with TRBJ1-1; D remains unclear. V lost 3 bases, J lost 9 bases, and 11 bases lay in between. Germline V gene lookup returns CDR1 MDHEN and CDR2 SYDVKM. The CDR3 runs to 12 residues. CDR3 bases: TGTGCCAGCAGTTTCTCTCAGAGTAAAGCTTTCTTT. This codes for CASSFSQSKAFF.

This sequence joins TRBV6-5 and TRBJ2-7; D might be TRBD1 or TRBD2, each matching 5 bases. The CDR3 extends over 13 amino acids. CDR1 MNHEY and CDR2 SVGAGI come from the germline V gene. Trimming pared 10 bases from V and 0 bases from J, leaving 13 bases between. Here the CDR3 reads CATLGDVSYEQYF. The CDR3 DNA follows: TGTGCCACCCTCGGGGACGTCTCCTACGAGCAGTACTTC.

V usage is TRBV7-6 and J usage is TRBJ2-5; D possibly corresponds to TRBD2 (7 bases). Germline values: CDR1 SGHVS, CDR2 FNYEAQ. The ends were cut back, 3 bases at V and 1 base at J, with 21 bases in the middle. This CDR3 is built from 18 residues. The CDR3 DNA follows: TGTGCCAGCAGCTTGACGGGGGGCGGGGTCAGCCTCCAAGAGACCCAGTACTTC. Translated, it gives CASSLTGGGVSLQETQYF.

The count of this clone is one. The chain carries TRBV18 and TRBJ1-2; possible D gene TRBD1, 5 bases. Germline CDR1 reads KGHSH; CDR2 reads LQKENI. V was cut by 3 bases and J by 2 bases, with 13 bases left in between. The CDR3 runs 15 residues. CDR3 loop: CASSPGVAVNYGYTF. The CDR3 nucleotides read TGTGCCAGCTCACCGGGGGTGGCGGTAAACTATGGCTACACCTTC.

The genes are TRBV19 and TRBJ1-1; possibly TRBD1 for D (5 bases). Germline loops: CDR1 LNHDA, CDR2 SQIVND (reference sequence). The germline V and J ends were trimmed by 6 bases and 5 bases, with 13 bases remaining between them. The CDR3 consists of 13 residues. CDR3 region: CASSRRVGTEAFF. The CDR3 region has the DNA TGTGCCAGTAGCCGCAGGGTGGGGACTGAAGCTTTCTTT.

V gene TRBV10-3 combines with J gene TRBJ2-3, with 7 bases matching TRBD2. CDR3 length equals 16 residues. Germline CDR1 ENHRY, CDR2 SYGVKD. J gave up 4 bases and V 2 bases, and 9 bases lay outside the gene matches. The CDR3 is CAISEPTSDGPDTQYF. DNA of the CDR3: TGTGCCATCAGTGAGCCCACTAGCGACGGACCAGATACGCAGTATTTT.

The chain employs TRBV6-5 and TRBJ1-1; D possibly corresponds to TRBD1 (6 bases). The V end lost 6 bases, the J end lost 2 bases, and 13 bases lay between the germline ends. The CDR3 runs 14 residues. Looked up from germline, CDR1 is MNHEY and CDR2 is SVGAGI. The CDR3 spells CASSPGQRNTEAFF. CDR3 in DNA: TGTGCCAGCAGCCCCGGACAGAGAAACACTGAAGCTTTCTTT.

This rearrangement joins TRBV7-2 to TRBJ1-5; D remains ambiguous. The germline gives CDR1 SGHTA, CDR2 FQGNSA. The ends were cut back, 0 bases at V and 3 bases at J, with 3 bases in the middle. The CDR3 contains 13 residues. As DNA, the CDR3 is TGTGCCAGCAGCTTAGCGCCCAATCAGCCCCAGCATTTT. Residues: CASSLAPNQPQHF.

The rearrangement links TRBV9 to TRBJ2-1; 10 nucleotides line up with TRBD2. CDR3 length: 15 amino acids. V dropped 0 bases and J dropped 7; count of bases not matched to a gene: 4. In germline, CDR1 is SGDLS, CDR2 YYNGEE. The CDR3: CASSVATSGKNEQFF. CDR3 in DNA: TGTGCCAGCAGCGTAGCTACTAGCGGGAAGAATGAGCAGTTCTTC. Complete variable domain (other parts from reference TRBV9 and TRBJ2-1): DSGVTQTPKHLITATGQRVTLRCSPRSGDLSVYWYQQSLDQGLQFLIQYYNGEERAKGNILERFSAQQFPDLHSELNLSSLELGDSALYFCASSVATSGKNEQFFGPGTRLTVL.

This chain joins TRBV18 and TRBJ2-7; maybe TRBD1 (5 bases). Germline-derived CDR1 and CDR2 are KGHSH and LQKENI. V was clipped by 0 bases and J by 4 bases, with 16 bases between them. The CDR3 has 16 residues. CDR3 sequence: CASSPPVRQGSYEQYF. The CDR3 bases are TGTGCCAGCTCACCACCGGTTCGGCAGGGATCGTACGAGCAGTACTTC. The whole variable domain, filled in from reference TRBV18 and TRBJ2-7, reads NAGVMQNPRHLVRRRGQEARLRCSPMKGHSHVYWYRQLPEEGLKFMVYLQKENIIDESGMPKERFSAEFPKEGPSILRIQQVVRGDSAAYFCASSPPVRQGSYEQYFGPGTRLTVT.

J is TRBJ2-4 and V is TRBV5-6, with D possibly matching TRBD1 (5 bases). The germline V gene encodes CDR1 SGHDT and CDR2 YYEEEE. The V end lost 1 base, the J end lost 11 bases, and 16 bases lay between the germline ends. This CDR3 is built from 14 residues. The CDR3 nucleotides are TGTGCCAGCAGCTTGAGGCAGGGTATCCCTCTTCAGTACTTC. Its translation: CASSLRQGIPLQYF.

The chain carries TRBV29-1 and TRBJ2-1; 8 bases align to TRBD2. V gave up 1 base and J gave up 10 bases; unmatched junction bases: 6. This CDR3 has 13 amino acids. Germline V lookup: CDR1 SQVTM, CDR2 ANQGSEA. The CDR3 DNA reads as TGCAGCGTTGAAGTCGGGGGGGCTGGAGAGCAGTTCTTC. Translating it yields CSVEVGGAGEQFF.

The gene calls are TRBV5-1 and TRBJ2-7, with D uncertain. CDR1 is SGHRS, CDR2 YFSETQ, per germline. V lost 0 bases to trimming and J lost 4 bases, with 11 bases between them. This CDR3 is 14 amino acids long. The CDR3 loop reads CASSLASPEYEQYF. CDR3 in DNA: TGCGCCAGCAGCTTGGCTTCCCCTGAGTACGAGCAGTACTTC.

V gene TRBV4-3 combines with J gene TRBJ2-3, with 16 bases identical to TRBD2. CDR3 length: 20 residues. Germline V gene data show CDR1 as LGHNA and CDR2 as YSLEER. After removal of 1 base from V and 0 bases from J, the junction contained 7 bases not matched to a gene. This CDR3 reads CASSQAPGLAGGGSTDTQYF. The CDR3 nucleotides read TGCGCCAGCAGCCAAGCTCCGGGACTAGCGGGGGGGGGTAGCACAGATACGCAGTATTTT.

The chain employs TRBV5-1 and TRBJ2-4, with a tentative D call TRBD1 (5 bases). The germline CDR1 and CDR2 sequences are SGHRS and YFSETQ. Between the trimmed V and J ends, which lost 0 bases and 7 bases, there was a span of 14 bases. The CDR3 extends over 15 amino acids. CDR3 sequence reads: CASSLETIGANIQYF. CDR3 nucleotide sequence: TGCGCCAGCAGCTTGGAGACGATTGGGGCGAACATTCAGTACTTC.

The J gene is TRBJ1-2, the V gene TRBV6-5, with D uncertain. V lost 5 bases to trimming and J lost 7 bases, with 14 bases between them. This CDR3 region has 13 residues. Germline lookup yields CDR1 MNHEY and CDR2 SVGAGI. The CDR3: CASSRTSAGGYTF. The CDR3 DNA follows: TGTGCCAGCAGTCGGACCTCGGCCGGTGGCTACACCTTC.

The V gene is TRBV13, the J gene TRBJ1-1; no clear D. Germline-derived CDR1 and CDR2 are PRHDT and FYEKMQ (reference sequence). This CDR3 has 13 residues. V dropped 4 bases and J dropped 4 bases, with 10 bases sitting between them. The CDR3 DNA sequence: TGTGCCAGCAGCTCGCCAGGAGGCACTGAAGCTTTCTTT. Residues: CASSSPGGTEAFF.